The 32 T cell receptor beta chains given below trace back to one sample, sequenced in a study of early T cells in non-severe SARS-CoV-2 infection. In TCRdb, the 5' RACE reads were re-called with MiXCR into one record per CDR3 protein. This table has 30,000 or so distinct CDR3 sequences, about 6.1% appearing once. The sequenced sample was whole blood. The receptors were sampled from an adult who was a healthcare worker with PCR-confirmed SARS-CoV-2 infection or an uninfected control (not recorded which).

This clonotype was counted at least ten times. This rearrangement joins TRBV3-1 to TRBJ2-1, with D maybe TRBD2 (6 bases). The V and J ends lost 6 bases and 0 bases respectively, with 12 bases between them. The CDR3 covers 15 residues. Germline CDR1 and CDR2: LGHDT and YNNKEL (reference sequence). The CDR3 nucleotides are TGTGCCAGCAGGTCGGGAGCCGTCTCCTACAATGAGCAGTTCTTC. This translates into CASRSGAVSYNEQFF.

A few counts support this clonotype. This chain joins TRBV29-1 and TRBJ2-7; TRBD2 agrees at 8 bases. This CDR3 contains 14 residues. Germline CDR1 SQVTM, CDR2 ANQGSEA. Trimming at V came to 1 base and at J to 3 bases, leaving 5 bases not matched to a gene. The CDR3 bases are TGCAGCGTTGAAGGGGCTAGCGGGTTCTACGAGCAGTACTTC. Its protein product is CSVEGASGFYEQYF.

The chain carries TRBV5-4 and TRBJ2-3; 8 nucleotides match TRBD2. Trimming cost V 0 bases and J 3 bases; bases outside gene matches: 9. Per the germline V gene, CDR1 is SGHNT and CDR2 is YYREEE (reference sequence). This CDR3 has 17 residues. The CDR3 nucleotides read TGTGCCAGCAGCTTGGGGGGCACGAGCGGGAGAACAGATACGCAGTATTTT. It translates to CASSLGGTSGRTDTQYF.

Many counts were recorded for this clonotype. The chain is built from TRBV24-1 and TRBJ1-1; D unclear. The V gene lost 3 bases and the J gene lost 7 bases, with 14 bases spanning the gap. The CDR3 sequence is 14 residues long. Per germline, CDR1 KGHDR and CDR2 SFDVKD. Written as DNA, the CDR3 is TGTGCCACCAGTGATCCCGCCAGACGAGGTGAAGCTTTCTTT. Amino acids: CATSDPARRGEAFF.

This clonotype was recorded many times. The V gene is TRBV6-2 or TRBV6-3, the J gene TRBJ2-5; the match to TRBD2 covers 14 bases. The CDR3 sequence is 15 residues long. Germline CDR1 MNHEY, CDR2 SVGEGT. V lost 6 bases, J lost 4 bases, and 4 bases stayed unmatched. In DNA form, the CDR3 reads TGTGCCAGCAGGGGACTAGCGGGAGCAGGAGAGACCCAGTACTTC. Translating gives CASRGLAGAGETQYF.

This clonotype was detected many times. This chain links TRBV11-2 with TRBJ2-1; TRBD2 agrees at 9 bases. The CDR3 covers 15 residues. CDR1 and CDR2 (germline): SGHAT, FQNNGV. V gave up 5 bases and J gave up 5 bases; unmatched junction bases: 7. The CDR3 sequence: CASSRGLADNNEQFF. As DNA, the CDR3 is TGTGCCAGCAGCAGGGGACTAGCAGATAACAATGAGCAGTTCTTC.

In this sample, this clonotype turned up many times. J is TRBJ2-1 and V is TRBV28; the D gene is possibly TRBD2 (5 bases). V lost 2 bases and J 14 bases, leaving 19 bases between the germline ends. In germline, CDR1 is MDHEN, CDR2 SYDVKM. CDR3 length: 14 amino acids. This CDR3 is CASSLRGGVFREFF. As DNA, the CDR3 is TGTGCCAGCAGTTTACGGGGTGGGGTCTTTAGGGAGTTCTTC.

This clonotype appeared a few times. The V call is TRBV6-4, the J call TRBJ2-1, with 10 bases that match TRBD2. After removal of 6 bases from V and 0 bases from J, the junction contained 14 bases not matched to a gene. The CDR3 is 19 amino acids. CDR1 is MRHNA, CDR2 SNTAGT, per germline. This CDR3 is CASRLPGLASDSSYNEQFF. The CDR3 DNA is TGTGCCAGCAGACTCCCGGGACTAGCGTCAGACAGCTCCTACAATGAGCAGTTCTTC.

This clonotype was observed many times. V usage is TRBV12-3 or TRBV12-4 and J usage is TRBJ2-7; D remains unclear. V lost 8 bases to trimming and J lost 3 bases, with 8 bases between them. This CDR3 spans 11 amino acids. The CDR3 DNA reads TGTGCCAGCGCTGATATCTACGAGCAGTACTTC. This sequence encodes CASADIYEQYF.

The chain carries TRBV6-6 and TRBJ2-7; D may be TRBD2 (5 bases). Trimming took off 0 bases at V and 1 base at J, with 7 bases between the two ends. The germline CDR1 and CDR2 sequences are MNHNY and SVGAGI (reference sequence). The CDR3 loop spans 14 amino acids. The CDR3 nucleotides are TGTGCCAGCAGTTACTCAGAGGGTTCCTACGAGCAGTACTTC. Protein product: CASSYSEGSYEQYF.

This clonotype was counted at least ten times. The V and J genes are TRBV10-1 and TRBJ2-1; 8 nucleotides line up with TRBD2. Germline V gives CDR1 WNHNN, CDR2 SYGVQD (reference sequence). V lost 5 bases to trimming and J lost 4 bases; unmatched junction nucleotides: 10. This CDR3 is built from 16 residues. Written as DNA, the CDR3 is TGCGCCAGCAGTTACGAGCGGGAGAGAGGATACAATGAGCAGTTCTTC. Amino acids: CASSYERERGYNEQFF.

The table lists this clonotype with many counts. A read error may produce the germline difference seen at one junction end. For the CDR3, the DNA is TGTGCTAGCAGCCCGGGACAGGGAGGGACCGGGGAGCTGTTTTTT. Its protein product is CASSPGQGGTGELFF. V and J are TRBV7-7 and TRBJ2-2; 9 nucleotides match TRBD1. The germline gives CDR1 SSHAT, CDR2 FNYEAQ (reference sequence). CDR3 length: 15 residues.

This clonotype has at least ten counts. CDR3 bases: TGTGCCAGCTCACCACAGGGGGCGCGGACTCAGCCCCAGCATTTT. Translated, it gives CASSPQGARTQPQHF. The V and J genes are TRBV18 and TRBJ1-5; 7 bases match TRBD1. Germline CDR1 reads KGHSH; CDR2 reads LQKENI. V lost 1 base to trimming and J lost 6 bases; unmatched junction nucleotides: 6. The length of the CDR3 is 15 residues.

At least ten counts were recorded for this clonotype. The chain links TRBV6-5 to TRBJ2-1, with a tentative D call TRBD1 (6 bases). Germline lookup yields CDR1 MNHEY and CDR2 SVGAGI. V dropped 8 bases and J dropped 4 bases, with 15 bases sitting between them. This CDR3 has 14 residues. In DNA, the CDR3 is TGTGCCAGCGGACGGGACACTTTTTACAATGAGCAGTTCTTC. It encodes CASGRDTFYNEQFF.

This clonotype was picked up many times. The CDR3 loop reads CATSDPFSGRFNEQFF. Written as DNA, the CDR3 is TGTGCCACCAGTGACCCCTTTAGCGGGAGGTTTAATGAGCAGTTCTTC. This rearrangement joins TRBV24-1 to TRBJ2-1, with 10 bases lining up with TRBD2. The germline CDR1 and CDR2 sequences are KGHDR and SFDVKD. The J segment lost 7 bases and the V segment lost 4 bases, leaving 9 bases of the junction unmatched. The CDR3 is made up of 16 amino acids.

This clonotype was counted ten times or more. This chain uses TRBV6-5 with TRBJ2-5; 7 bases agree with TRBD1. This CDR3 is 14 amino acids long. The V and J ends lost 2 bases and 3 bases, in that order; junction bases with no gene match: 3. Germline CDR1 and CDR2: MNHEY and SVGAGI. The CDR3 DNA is TGTGCCAGCAGTTACGTTGACAGGGAAGAGACCCAGTACTTC. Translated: CASSYVDREETQYF.

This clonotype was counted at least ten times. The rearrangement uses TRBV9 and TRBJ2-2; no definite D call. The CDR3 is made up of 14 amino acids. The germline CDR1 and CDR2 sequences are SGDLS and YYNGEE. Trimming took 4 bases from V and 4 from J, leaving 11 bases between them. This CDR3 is CASSYGSSTGELFF. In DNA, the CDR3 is TGTGCCAGCAGCTATGGTAGTTCCACCGGGGAGCTGTTTTTT.

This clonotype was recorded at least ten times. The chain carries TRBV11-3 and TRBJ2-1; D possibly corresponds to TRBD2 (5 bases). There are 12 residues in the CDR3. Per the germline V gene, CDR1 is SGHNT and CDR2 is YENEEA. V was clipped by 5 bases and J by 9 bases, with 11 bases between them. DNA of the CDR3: TGTGCCAGCAGCCCGGGGTTAGGTGAGCAGTTCTTC. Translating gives CASSPGLGEQFF.

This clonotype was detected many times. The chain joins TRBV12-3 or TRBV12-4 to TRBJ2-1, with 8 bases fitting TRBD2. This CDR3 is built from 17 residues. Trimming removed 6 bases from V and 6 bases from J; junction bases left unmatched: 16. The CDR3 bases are TGTGCCAGCAGAATCGGGTCAAGCGGGAGAATCGGCAATGAGCAGTTCTTC. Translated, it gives CASRIGSSGRIGNEQFF.

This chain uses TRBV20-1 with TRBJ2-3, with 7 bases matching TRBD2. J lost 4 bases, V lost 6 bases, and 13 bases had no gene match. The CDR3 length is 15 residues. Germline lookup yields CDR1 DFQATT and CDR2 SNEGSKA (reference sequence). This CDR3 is CSASIVGGVADTQYF. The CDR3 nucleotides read TGCAGTGCCAGTATAGTGGGGGGGGTCGCAGATACGCAGTATTTT.

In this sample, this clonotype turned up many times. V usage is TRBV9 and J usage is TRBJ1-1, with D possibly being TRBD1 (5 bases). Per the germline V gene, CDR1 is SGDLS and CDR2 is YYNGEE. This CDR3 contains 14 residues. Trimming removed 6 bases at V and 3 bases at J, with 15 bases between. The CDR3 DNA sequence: TGTGCCAGCAATTCCGGGGCTGTTCACACTGAAGCTTTCTTT. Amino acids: CASNSGAVHTEAFF. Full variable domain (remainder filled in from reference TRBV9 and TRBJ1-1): DSGVTQTPKHLITATGQRVTLRCSPRSGDLSVYWYQQSLDQGLQFLIQYYNGEERAKGNILERFSAQQFPDLHSELNLSSLELGDSALYFCASNSGAVHTEAFFGQGTRLTVV.

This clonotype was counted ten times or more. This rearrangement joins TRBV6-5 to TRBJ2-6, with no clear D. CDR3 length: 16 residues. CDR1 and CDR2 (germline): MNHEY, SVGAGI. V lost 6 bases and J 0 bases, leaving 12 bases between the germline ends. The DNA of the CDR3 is TGTGCCAGCAGCCCTTTGGTTTTCTCTGGGGCCAACGTCCTGACTTTC. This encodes CASSPLVFSGANVLTF.

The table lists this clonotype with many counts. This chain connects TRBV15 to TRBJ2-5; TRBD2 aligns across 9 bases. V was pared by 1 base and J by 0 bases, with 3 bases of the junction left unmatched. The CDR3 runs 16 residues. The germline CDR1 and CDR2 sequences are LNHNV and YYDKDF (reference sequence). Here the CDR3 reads CATSRGAGGYQETQYF. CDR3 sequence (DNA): TGTGCCACCAGCAGAGGCGCGGGGGGGTACCAAGAGACCCAGTACTTC.

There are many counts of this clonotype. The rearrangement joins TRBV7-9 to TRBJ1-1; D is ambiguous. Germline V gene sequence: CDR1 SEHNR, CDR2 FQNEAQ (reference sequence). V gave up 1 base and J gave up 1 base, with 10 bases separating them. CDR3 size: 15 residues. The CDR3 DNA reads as TGTGCCAGCAGCTTAGTATCAGGAAGGAACACTGAAGCTTTCTTT. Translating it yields CASSLVSGRNTEAFF.

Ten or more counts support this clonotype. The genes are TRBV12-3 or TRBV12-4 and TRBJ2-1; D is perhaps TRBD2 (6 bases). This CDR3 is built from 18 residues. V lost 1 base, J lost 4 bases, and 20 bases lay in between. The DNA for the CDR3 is TGTGCCAGCAGTTTAGTAGTAGACAGTTTTGGAGGGTACAATGAGCAGTTCTTC. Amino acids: CASSLVVDSFGGYNEQFF.

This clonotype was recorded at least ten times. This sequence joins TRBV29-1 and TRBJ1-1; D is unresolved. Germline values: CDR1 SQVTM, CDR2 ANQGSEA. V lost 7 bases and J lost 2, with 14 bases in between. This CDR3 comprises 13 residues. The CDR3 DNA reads TGCAGCGCCGGGATGAGAAGAAACACTGAAGCTTTCTTT. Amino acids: CSAGMRRNTEAFF.

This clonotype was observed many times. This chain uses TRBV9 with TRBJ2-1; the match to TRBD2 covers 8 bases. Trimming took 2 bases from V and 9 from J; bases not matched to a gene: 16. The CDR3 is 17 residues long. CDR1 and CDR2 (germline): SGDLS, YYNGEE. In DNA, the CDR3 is TGTGCCAGCAGCGTGGACCTGCCGGGACTAGTCATGGGTGAGCAGTTCTTC. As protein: CASSVDLPGLVMGEQFF.

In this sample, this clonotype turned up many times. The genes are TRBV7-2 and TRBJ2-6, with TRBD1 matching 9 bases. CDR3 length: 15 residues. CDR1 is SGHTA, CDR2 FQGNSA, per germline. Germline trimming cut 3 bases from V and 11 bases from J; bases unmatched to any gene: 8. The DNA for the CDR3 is TGTGCCAGCAGCTTGTTTTCGGGACAGGGCGACGTCCTGACTTTC. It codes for CASSLFSGQGDVLTF. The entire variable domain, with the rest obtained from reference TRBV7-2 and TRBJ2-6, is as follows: GAGVSQSPSNKVTEKGKDVELRCDPISGHTALYWYRQSLGQGLEFLIYFQGNSAPDKSGLPSDRFSAERTGGSVSTLTIQRTQQEDSAVYLCASSLFSGQGDVLTFGAGSRLTVL.

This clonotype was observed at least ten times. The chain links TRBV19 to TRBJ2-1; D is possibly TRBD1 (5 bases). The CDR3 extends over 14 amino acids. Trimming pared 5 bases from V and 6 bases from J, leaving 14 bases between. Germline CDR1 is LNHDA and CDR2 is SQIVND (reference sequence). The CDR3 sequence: CASSDAAGRNEQFF. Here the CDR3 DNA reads TGTGCCAGTAGTGATGCGGCAGGGCGCAATGAGCAGTTCTTC.

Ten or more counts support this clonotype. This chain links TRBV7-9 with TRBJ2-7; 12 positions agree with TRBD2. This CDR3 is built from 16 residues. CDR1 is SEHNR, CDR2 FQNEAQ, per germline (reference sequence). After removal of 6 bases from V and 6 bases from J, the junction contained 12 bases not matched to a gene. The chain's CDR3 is CASSVSSGRAVFEQYF. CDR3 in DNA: TGTGCCAGCAGTGTTTCTAGCGGGAGGGCCGTCTTCGAGCAGTACTTC.

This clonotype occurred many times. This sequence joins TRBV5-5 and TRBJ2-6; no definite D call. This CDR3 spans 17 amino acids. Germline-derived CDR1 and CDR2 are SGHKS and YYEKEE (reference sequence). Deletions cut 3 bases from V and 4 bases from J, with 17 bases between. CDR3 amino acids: CASSSSAGLGGANVLTF. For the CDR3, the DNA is TGTGCCAGCAGCTCCTCCGCAGGTCTAGGAGGGGCCAACGTCCTGACTTTC.

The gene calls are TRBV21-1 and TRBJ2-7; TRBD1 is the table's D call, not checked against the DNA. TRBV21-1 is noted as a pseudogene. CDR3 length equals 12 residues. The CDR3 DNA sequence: TGTGCCAGCAGGGAACAGGGCTACGAGCAGTACTTC. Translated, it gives CASREQGYEQYF.